Following are 25 T cell receptor beta chains from one sample sequenced in a study of beta chain features in type 1 diabetes. Since all of the isolated RNA was reverse transcribed, expressed TCRB transcripts were what got sequenced. Repertoires were generated with immunoSEQ multiplex PCR, while TCRdb's copy carries only in-frame clones and drops some. The sample has 350,000 to 450,000 clones, 14% seen once; the top ten hold roughly 0.035%. The sequenced sample consisted of naive CD4+ T cells from blood. The receptors derive from a man aged 30 to 45 in good health.

The CDR3 region has the DNA TGTGCCAGCAGCAGTAGCGGTCCTGGGGAGACCCAGTACTTC. It encodes CASSSSGPGETQYF. The J gene is TRBJ2-5, the V gene TRBV7-2, with D tentatively TRBD2 (6 bases). Germline lookup yields CDR1 SGHTA and CDR2 FQGNSA. This CDR3 contains 14 residues. The V end lost 5 bases, the J end lost 5 bases, and 15 bases lay between the germline ends.

This clone has just a few counts. The V and J genes are TRBV10-3 and TRBJ2-1; possible D gene TRBD1, 6 bases. The CDR3 consists of 13 residues. Trimming removed 6 bases at V and 13 bases at J, with 19 bases between. Germline CDR1 ENHRY, CDR2 SYGVKD. The CDR3 loop reads CAIRDSPTMSQFF. The CDR3 region has the DNA TGTGCCATCAGGGACAGTCCCACAATGAGTCAGTTCTTC.

The V and J genes are TRBV9 and TRBJ2-3; no clear D. V was pared by 4 bases and J by 6 bases, with 12 bases between. The CDR3 totals 13 residues. Germline V lookup: CDR1 SGDLS, CDR2 YYNGEE. The CDR3 protein is CASSTRARDTQYF. For the CDR3, the DNA is TGTGCCAGCAGCACCCGGGCGCGGGATACGCAGTATTTT.

The table lists this clone with a few counts. The J gene is TRBJ1-2, the V gene TRBV5-1, with D tentatively TRBD1 (5 bases). The CDR3 runs 13 residues. The ends were cut back, 2 bases at V and 8 bases at J, with 13 bases in the middle. Looked up from germline, CDR1 is SGHRS and CDR2 is YFSETQ. CDR3 nucleotide sequence: TGCGCCAGCAGCTTTTCAGGGTCCCTCGGCTACACCTTC. This sequence encodes CASSFSGSLGYTF.

V and J are TRBV9 and TRBJ2-7; D might be TRBD1 (6 bases). Trimming left V 0 bases short and J 6 bases short, with 16 bases between. This CDR3 spans 15 amino acids. CDR1 is SGDLS, CDR2 YYNGEE, per germline. CDR3 in amino acids: CASSVGGTSGVEQYF. For the CDR3, the DNA is TGTGCCAGCAGCGTAGGAGGGACAAGTGGGGTCGAGCAGTACTTC.

V is TRBV25-1 and J is TRBJ2-3; D is unresolved. This CDR3 region has 14 residues. The ends were cut back, 1 base at V and 2 bases at J, with 7 bases in the middle. Per the germline V gene, CDR1 is MGHDK and CDR2 is SYGVNS. CDR3 DNA sequence: TGTGCCAGCAGTGAATTACGCGACACAGATACGCAGTATTTT. Its translation: CASSELRDTDTQYF.

The V gene is TRBV5-4, the J gene TRBJ2-7; 9 nucleotides match TRBD1. Germline trimming cut 1 base from V and 5 bases from J; bases unmatched to any gene: 10. The CDR3 has 16 amino acids. Germline V gene lookup returns CDR1 SGHNT and CDR2 YYREEE (reference sequence). The CDR3 nucleotides are TGTGCCAGCAGCTTGCAAGGCGGGACAGGGATTCACGAGCAGTACTTC. It translates to CASSLQGGTGIHEQYF.

The chain combines TRBV4-1 with TRBJ2-7; no firm D call. Germline CDR1 reads MGHRA; CDR2 reads YSYEKL. Trimming shortened V by 3 bases and J by 0 bases, and 15 bases separated the two germline ends. This CDR3 region has 16 residues. CDR3 protein: CASSHHMGRSSYEQYF. Here the CDR3 DNA reads TGCGCCAGCAGCCACCACATGGGCAGAAGCTCCTACGAGCAGTACTTC.

This clone was found a few times. The rearrangement links TRBV11-2 to TRBJ2-5; no clear D. V shed 6 bases and J shed 2 bases, with 19 bases lying between them. The germline V gene encodes CDR1 SGHAT and CDR2 FQNNGV. The CDR3 consists of 16 residues. The CDR3 bases are TGTGCCAGCAGGTCTCCCGGGCGGATCGTTCAAGAGACCCAGTACTTC. Translation gives CASRSPGRIVQETQYF.

The genes are TRBV14 and TRBJ2-6; D gene ambiguous. Deletions cut 4 bases from V and 1 base from J, with 11 bases between. CDR3 length equals 16 residues. Germline CDR1 reads SGHDN; CDR2 reads FVKESK. As DNA, the CDR3 is TGTGCCAGCAGCCCCGAGTGGCCTTCTGGGGCCAACGTCCTGACTTTC. It yields the protein CASSPEWPSGANVLTF. The full variable domain, rest sourced from reference TRBV14 and TRBJ2-6, is EAGVTQFPSHSVIEKGQTVTLRCDPISGHDNLYWYRRVMGKEIKFLLHFVKESKQDESGMPNNRFLAERTGGTYSTLKVQPAELEDSGVYFCASSPEWPSGANVLTFGAGSRLTVL.

The table lists this clone with a few counts. The chain joins TRBV2 to TRBJ1-5; D unresolved. This CDR3 has 14 residues. The V and J ends lost 4 bases and 6 bases respectively, with 13 bases between them. Germline V lookup: CDR1 SNHLY, CDR2 FYNNEI. The CDR3: CASSGPGGRQPQHF. CDR3 bases: TGTGCCAGCAGTGGCCCGGGAGGACGTCAGCCCCAGCATTTT.

This chain uses TRBV5-4 with TRBJ2-4; 8 bases match TRBD1. Trimming took 4 bases from V and 7 from J; bases not matched to a gene: 7. Germline CDR1 reads SGHNT; CDR2 reads YYREEE (reference sequence). CDR3 size: 14 residues. The DNA for the CDR3 is TGTGCCAGCAGCCTGGAGGGACAGGTGAACATTCAGTACTTC. Amino acid sequence: CASSLEGQVNIQYF.

This clone has more than one count but fewer than ten. The chain recombines TRBV7-3 with TRBJ2-3, with 12 bases fitting TRBD2. The junction had 6 bases not matched to a gene; V was cut back by 2 bases and J by 6 bases. The CDR3 runs to 16 residues. The germline gives CDR1 SGHTA, CDR2 FQGTGA. CDR3 region: CASSLGGLAGTDTQYF. Here the CDR3 DNA reads TGTGCCAGCAGCTTAGGCGGACTAGCGGGAACTGATACGCAGTATTTT.

This clone was counted only a few times. The rearrangement links TRBV30 to TRBJ2-7; the D is unclear. Trimming took 0 bases from V and 3 from J, leaving 9 bases between them. There are 13 residues in the CDR3. Germline assignment: CDR1 GTSNPN and CDR2 SVGIG (reference sequence). Here the CDR3 DNA reads TGTGCCTGGAGTGTATCTAGTAACTACGAGCAGTACGTC. Translating it yields CAWSVSSNYEQYV.

This clone was counted a few times. This chain uses TRBV7-8 with TRBJ2-2, with 11 bases that match TRBD2. V was pared by 6 bases and J by 4 bases, with 10 bases of the junction left unmatched. The germline CDR1 and CDR2 sequences are SGHVS and FQNEAQ. The CDR3 spans 17 residues. The CDR3 DNA sequence: TGTGCCAGCAGACTCCATCCCGGGACTAGCGGCACCGGGGAGCTGTTTTTT. It codes for CASRLHPGTSGTGELFF.

This clone was detected only a few times. This chain links TRBV6-6 with TRBJ2-1, with D unclear. CDR3 size: 15 residues. Trimming cost V 0 bases and J 0 bases, with 6 bases left between them. Germline values: CDR1 MNHNY, CDR2 SVGAGI (reference sequence). CDR3 in DNA: TGTGCCAGCAGTTACTCGAAGAGCTCCTACAATGAGCAGTTCTTC. Its translation: CASSYSKSSYNEQFF.

This clone was recorded a few times. The V gene is TRBV10-3, the J gene TRBJ2-7; tentatively, D is TRBD2 (5 bases). The CDR3 runs 13 residues. Trimming stripped 0 bases from V and 4 bases from J, with 7 bases between. The germline V gene encodes CDR1 ENHRY and CDR2 SYGVKD. CDR3: CAISESRVYEQYV. The CDR3 coding sequence is TGTGCCATCAGTGAGTCGCGGGTTTACGAGCAGTACGTC.

This chain links TRBV2 with TRBJ2-7, with D possibly matching TRBD2 (5 bases). V lost 3 bases to trimming and J lost 7 bases, with 7 bases between them. This CDR3 contains 11 residues. CDR1 is SNHLY and CDR2 is FYNNEI in the germline V gene. This CDR3 reads CASSDPGEQYV. For the CDR3, the DNA is TGTGCCAGCAGTGATCCGGGGGAGCAGTACGTC.

The CDR3 DNA reads as TGTGCCAGCAGCCCGAACAGCAGAGGGGAGCAGTACTTC. Translated: CASSPNSRGEQYF. This sequence joins TRBV7-7 and TRBJ2-7; maybe TRBD2 (5 bases). Germline lookup yields CDR1 SSHAT and CDR2 FNYEAQ (reference sequence). Trimming stripped 5 bases from V and 7 bases from J, with 15 bases between. The CDR3 has 13 amino acids. Combining the CDR3 with reference TRBV7-7 and TRBJ2-7 gives the whole variable domain GAGVSQSPRYKVTKRGQDVTLRCDPISSHATLYWYQQALGQGPEFLTYFNYEAQPDKSGLPSDRFSAERPEGSISTLTIQRTEQRDSAMYRCASSPNSRGEQYFGPGTRLTVT.

The rearrangement links TRBV4-2 to TRBJ2-3; no definite D call. Trimming cost V 3 bases and J 2 bases, with 3 bases left between them. CDR1 is LGHNA and CDR2 is YNFKEQ in the germline V gene. The length of the CDR3 is 12 residues. The CDR3 loop reads CASSHPTDTQYF. For the CDR3, the DNA is TGTGCCAGCAGCCATCCCACAGATACGCAGTATTTT.

This clone was detected only a few times. The genes are TRBV5-4 and TRBJ2-1, with TRBD2 matching 12 bases. Unmatched junction bases numbered 7, after V lost 2 bases and J lost 7 bases. The CDR3 extends over 16 amino acids. Germline V gene sequence: CDR1 SGHNT, CDR2 YYREEE (reference sequence). The CDR3 loop is CASSFLLAGGLNEQFF. CDR3 sequence (DNA): TGTGCCAGCAGCTTCTTACTAGCGGGAGGACTAAATGAGCAGTTCTTC.

The chain recombines TRBV5-1 with TRBJ2-1, with D uncertain. The germline V and J ends were trimmed by 0 bases and 7 bases, with 8 bases remaining between them. This CDR3 is built from 13 residues. Germline CDR1 is SGHRS and CDR2 is YFSETQ. The CDR3 DNA reads as TGCGCCAGCAGCTTGGAGGTGGCGAATGAGCAGTTCTTC. It specifies CASSLEVANEQFF.

This clone was counted only a few times. V is TRBV7-2 and J is TRBJ1-2, with 7 bases aligning to TRBD1. This CDR3 region has 13 residues. Germline V gene sequence: CDR1 SGHTA, CDR2 FQGNSA. Trimming removed 5 bases from V and 4 bases from J; junction bases left unmatched: 4. In DNA, the CDR3 is TGTGCCAGCAGCGCGGACAGGACCTATGGCTACACCTTC. Translation: CASSADRTYGYTF.

V gene TRBV11-1 combines with J gene TRBJ2-1; no firm D call. The ends were cut back, 8 bases at V and 0 bases at J, with 5 bases in the middle. The CDR3 runs to 12 residues. From germline, CDR1 is SGHAT and CDR2 FQDESV (reference sequence). As DNA, the CDR3 is TGTGCCAGCGGCAGCTCCTACAATGAGCAGTTCTTC. The encoded protein is CASGSSYNEQFF.

CDR3 loop: CASSKTGGNQPQHF. The CDR3 coding sequence is TGTGCCAGCAGTAAGACAGGGGGCAATCAGCCCCAGCATTTT. The chain combines TRBV27 with TRBJ1-5; 8 nucleotides match TRBD1. The CDR3 covers 14 residues. The germline gives CDR1 MNHEY, CDR2 SMNVEV (reference sequence). Trimming at V came to 5 bases and at J to 2 bases, leaving 2 bases not matched to a gene.